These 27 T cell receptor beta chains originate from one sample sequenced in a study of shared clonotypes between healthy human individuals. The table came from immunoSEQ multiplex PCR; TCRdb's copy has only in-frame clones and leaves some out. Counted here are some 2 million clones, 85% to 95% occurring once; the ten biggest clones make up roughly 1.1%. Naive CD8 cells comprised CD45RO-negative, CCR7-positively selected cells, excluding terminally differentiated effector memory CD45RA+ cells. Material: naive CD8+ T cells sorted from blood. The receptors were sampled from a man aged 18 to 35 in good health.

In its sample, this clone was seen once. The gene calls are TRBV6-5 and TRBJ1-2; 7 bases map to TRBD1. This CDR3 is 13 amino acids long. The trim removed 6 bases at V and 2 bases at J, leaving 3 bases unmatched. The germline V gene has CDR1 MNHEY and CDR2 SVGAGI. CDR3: CASRAGQNYGYTF. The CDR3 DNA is TGTGCCAGCAGGGCGGGACAGAACTATGGCTACACCTTC.

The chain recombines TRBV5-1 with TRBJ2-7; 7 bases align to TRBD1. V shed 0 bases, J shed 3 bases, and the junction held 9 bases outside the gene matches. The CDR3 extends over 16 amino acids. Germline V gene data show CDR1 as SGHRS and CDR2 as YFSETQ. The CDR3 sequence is CASSLGQGMKIYEQYF. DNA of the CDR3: TGCGCCAGCAGCTTGGGACAGGGCATGAAAATCTACGAGCAGTACTTC.

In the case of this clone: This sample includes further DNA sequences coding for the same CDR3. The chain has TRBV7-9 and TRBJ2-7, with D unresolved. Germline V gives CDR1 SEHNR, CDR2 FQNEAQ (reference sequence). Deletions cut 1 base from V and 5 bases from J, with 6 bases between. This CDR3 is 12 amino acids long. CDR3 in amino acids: CASSLVSHEQYF. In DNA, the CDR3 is TGTGCCAGCAGCTTAGTAAGCCACGAGCAGTACTTC.

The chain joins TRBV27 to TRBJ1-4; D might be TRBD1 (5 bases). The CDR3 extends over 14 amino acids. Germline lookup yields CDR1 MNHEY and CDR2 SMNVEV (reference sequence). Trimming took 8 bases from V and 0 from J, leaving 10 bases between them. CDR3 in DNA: TGTGCCAGCGGAGACAGCCCAACTAATGAAAAACTGTTTTTT. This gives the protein CASGDSPTNEKLFF.

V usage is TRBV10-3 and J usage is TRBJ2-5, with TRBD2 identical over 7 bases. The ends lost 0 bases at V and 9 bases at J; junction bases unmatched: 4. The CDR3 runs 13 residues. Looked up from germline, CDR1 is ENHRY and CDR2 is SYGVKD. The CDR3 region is CAISESKREAQYF. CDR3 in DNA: TGTGCCATCAGTGAGTCGAAACGGGAGGCCCAGTACTTC.

The CDR3 is CASSILSGSSNEQFF. Written as DNA, the CDR3 is TGTGCCAGTAGTATACTTAGCGGGAGCTCCAATGAGCAGTTCTTC. This chain connects TRBV19 to TRBJ2-1; TRBD2 matches 9 bases. Germline V gene lookup returns CDR1 LNHDA and CDR2 SQIVND (reference sequence). CDR3 size: 15 residues. Losses at the gene ends were 2 bases for V and 6 bases for J; bases not matched to a gene: 5.

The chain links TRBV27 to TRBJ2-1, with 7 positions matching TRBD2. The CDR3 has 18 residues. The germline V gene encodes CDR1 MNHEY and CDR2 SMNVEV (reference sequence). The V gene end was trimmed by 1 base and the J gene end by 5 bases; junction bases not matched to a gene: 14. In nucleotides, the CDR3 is TGTGCCAGCAGTTTATTCCCCCCCCCTAGCGGATCAAACAATGAGCAGTTCTTC. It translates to CASSLFPPPSGSNNEQFF.

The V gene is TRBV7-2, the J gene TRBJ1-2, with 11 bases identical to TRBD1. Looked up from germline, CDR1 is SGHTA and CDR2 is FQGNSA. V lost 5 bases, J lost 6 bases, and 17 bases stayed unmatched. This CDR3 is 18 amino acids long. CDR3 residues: CASSPGEGQGVILDGYTF. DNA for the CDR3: TGTGCCAGCAGCCCAGGGGAGGGACAGGGGGTGATTTTGGATGGCTACACCTTC.

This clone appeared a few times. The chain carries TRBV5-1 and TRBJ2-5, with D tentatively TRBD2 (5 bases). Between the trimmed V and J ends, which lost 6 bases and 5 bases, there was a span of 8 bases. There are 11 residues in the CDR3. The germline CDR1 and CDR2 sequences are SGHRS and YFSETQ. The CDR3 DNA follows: TGCGCCAGCACCCCGGGGGAGACCCAGTACTTC. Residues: CASTPGETQYF.

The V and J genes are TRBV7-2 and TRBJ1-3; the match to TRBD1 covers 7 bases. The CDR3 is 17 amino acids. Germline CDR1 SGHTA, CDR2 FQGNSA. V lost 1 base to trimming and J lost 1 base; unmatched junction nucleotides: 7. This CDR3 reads CASSLEGGPRSGNTIYF. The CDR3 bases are TGTGCCAGCAGCTTAGAAGGGGGCCCACGATCTGGAAACACCATATATTTT.

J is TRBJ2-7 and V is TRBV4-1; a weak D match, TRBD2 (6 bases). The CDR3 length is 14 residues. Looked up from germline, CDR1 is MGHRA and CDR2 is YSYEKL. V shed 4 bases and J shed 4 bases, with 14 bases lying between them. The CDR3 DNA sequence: TGCGCCAGCAGCCTACGGGACTCCGGTTACGAGCAGTACTTC. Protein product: CASSLRDSGYEQYF.

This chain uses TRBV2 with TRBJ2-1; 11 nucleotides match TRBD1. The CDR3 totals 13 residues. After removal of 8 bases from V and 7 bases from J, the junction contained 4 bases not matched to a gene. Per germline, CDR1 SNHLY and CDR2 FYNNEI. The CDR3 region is CASQDRGRNEQFF. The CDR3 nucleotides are TGTGCCAGCCAGGACAGGGGGCGAAATGAGCAGTTCTTC.

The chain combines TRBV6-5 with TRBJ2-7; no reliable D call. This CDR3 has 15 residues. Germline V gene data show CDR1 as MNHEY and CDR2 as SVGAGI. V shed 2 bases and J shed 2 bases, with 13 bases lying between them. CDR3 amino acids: CASSYTQTEAYEQYF. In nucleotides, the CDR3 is TGTGCCAGCAGTTACACCCAAACAGAAGCCTACGAGCAGTACTTC.

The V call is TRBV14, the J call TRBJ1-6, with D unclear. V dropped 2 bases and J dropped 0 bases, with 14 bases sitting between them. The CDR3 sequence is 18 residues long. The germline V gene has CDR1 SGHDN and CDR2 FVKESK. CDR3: CASSQRVFASSYNSPLHF. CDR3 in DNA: TGTGCCAGCAGCCAAAGGGTCTTCGCAAGCTCCTATAATTCACCCCTCCACTTT.

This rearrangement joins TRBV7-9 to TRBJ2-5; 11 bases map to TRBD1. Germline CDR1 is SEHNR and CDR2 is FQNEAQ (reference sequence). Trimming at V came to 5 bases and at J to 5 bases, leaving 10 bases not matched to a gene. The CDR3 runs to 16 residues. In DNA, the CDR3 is TGTGCCAGCAGCCAATCCGGGACAGGGGGTCTCGAGACCCAGTACTTC. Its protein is CASSQSGTGGLETQYF.

As DNA, the CDR3 is TGCGCCAGCAGCGATACAGGGGGCTGGACCGGGGAGCTGTTTTTT. It yields the protein CASSDTGGWTGELFF. The rearrangement links TRBV10-1 to TRBJ2-2; TRBD1 agrees at 9 bases. This CDR3 has 15 residues. Germline V gene lookup returns CDR1 WNHNN and CDR2 SYGVQD (reference sequence). V lost 6 bases to trimming and J lost 5 bases; unmatched junction nucleotides: 7.

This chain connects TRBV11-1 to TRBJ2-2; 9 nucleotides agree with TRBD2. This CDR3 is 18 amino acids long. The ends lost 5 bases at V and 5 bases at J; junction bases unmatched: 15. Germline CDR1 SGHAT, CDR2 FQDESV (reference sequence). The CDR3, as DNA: TGTGCCAGCAGCCCGCTCGGGGCTAGCGGGGCATTGACCGGGGAGCTGTTTTTT. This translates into CASSPLGASGALTGELFF.

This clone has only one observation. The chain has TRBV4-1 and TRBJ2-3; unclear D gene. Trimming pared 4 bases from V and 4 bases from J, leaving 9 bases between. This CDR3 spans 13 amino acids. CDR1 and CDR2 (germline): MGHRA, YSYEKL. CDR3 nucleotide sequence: TGCGCCAGCAGCCTTACCCTGGCAGATACGCAGTATTTT. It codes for CASSLTLADTQYF.

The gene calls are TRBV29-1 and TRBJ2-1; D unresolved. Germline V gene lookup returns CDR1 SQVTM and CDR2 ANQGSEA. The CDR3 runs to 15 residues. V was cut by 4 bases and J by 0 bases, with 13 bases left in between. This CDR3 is CSVVWSVASYNEQFF. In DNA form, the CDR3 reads TGCAGCGTTGTTTGGTCAGTGGCCTCCTACAATGAGCAGTTCTTC.

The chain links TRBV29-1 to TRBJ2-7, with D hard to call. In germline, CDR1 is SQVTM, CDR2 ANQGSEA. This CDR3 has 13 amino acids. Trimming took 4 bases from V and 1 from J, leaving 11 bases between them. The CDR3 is CSVVGYGSYEQYF. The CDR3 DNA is TGCAGCGTTGTGGGGTACGGATCCTACGAGCAGTACTTC.

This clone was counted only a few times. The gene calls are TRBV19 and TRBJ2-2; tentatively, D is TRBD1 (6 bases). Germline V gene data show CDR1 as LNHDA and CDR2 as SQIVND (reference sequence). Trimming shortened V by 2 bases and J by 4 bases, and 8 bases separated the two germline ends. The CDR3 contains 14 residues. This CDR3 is CASSISRGTGELFF. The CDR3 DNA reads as TGTGCCAGTAGTATATCCAGGGGCACCGGGGAGCTGTTTTTT.

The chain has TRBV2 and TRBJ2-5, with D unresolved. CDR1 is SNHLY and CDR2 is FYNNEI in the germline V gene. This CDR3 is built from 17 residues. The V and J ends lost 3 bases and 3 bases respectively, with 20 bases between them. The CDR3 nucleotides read TGTGCCAGCAGTGACGGACGCTCAGGTCTATATGAAGAGACCCAGTACTTC. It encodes CASSDGRSGLYEETQYF.

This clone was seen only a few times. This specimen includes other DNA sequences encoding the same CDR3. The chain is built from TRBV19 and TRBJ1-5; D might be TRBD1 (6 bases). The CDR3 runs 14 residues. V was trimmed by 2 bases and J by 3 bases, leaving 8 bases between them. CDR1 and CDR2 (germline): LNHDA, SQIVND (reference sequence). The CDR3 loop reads CASSIRDTNQPQHF. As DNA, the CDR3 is TGTGCCAGTAGTATAAGGGACACCAATCAGCCCCAGCATTTT.

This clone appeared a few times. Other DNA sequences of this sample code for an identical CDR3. The CDR3 bases are TGTGCCAGCAGTGATTGGGGGAACACTGAAGCTTTCTTT. It yields the protein CASSDWGNTEAFF. This rearrangement joins TRBV2 to TRBJ1-1; D gene ambiguous. The V and J ends lost 3 bases and 1 base respectively, with 6 bases between them. Germline lookup yields CDR1 SNHLY and CDR2 FYNNEI. The CDR3 has 13 residues. The whole variable domain, remainder taken from reference TRBV2 and TRBJ1-1, is EPEVTQTPSHQVTQMGQEVILRCVPISNHLYFYWYRQILGQKVEFLVSFYNNEISEKSEIFDDQFSVERPDGSNFTLKIRSTKLEDSAMYFCASSDWGNTEAFFGQGTRLTVV.

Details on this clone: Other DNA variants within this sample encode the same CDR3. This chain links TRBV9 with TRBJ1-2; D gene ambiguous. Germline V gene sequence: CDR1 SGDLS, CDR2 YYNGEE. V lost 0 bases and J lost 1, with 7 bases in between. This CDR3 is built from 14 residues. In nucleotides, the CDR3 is TGTGCCAGCAGCGTAGGGCCAGATAACTATGGCTACACCTTC. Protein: CASSVGPDNYGYTF.

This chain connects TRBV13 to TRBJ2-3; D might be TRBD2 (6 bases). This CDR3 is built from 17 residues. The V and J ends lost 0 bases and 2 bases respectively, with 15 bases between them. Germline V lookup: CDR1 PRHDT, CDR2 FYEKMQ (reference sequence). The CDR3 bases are TGTGCCAGCAGCTTAGGACTAGCCTCCTCAGCCACAGATACGCAGTATTTT. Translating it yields CASSLGLASSATDTQYF.

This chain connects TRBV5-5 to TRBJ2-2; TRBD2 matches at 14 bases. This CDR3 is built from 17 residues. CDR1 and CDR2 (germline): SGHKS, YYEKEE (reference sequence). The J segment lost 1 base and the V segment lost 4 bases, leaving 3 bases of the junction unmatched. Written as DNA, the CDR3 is TGTGCCAGCAGCGCGGGACTAGCGGGGGTGAACACCGGGGAGCTGTTTTTT. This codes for CASSAGLAGVNTGELFF.